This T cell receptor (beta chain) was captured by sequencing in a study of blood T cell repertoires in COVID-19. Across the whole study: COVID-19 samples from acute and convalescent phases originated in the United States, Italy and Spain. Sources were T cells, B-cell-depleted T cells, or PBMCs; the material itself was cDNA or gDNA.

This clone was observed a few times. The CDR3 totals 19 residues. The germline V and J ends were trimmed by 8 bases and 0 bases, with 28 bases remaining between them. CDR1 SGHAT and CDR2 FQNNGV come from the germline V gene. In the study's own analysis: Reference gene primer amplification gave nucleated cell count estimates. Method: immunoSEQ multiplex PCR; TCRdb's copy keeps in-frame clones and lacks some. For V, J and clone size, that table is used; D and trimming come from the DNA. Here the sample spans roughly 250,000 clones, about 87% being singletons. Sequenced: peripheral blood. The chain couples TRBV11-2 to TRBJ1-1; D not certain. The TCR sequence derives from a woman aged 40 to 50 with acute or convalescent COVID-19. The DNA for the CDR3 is TGTGCCAGCTCCTTATTCCCCCGGGGTAGGGCCGCCCTGAACACTGAAGCTTTCTTT. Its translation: CASSLFPRGRAALNTEAFF.